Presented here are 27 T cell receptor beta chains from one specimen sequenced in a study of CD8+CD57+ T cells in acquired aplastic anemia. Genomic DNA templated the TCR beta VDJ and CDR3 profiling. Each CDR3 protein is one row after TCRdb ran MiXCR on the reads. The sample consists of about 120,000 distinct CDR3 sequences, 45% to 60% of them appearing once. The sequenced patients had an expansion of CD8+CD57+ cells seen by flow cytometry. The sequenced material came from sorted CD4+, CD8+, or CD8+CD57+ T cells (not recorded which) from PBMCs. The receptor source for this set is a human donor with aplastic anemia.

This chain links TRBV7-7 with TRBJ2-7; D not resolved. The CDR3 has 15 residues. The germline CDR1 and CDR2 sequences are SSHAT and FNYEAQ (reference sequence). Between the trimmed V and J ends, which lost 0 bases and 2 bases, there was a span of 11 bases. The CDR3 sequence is CASSLAEGSTYEQYF. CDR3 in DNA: TGTGCCAGCAGCTTAGCTGAAGGATCAACCTACGAGCAGTACTTC. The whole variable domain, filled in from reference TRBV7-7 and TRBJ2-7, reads GAGVSQSPRYKVTKRGQDVTLRCDPISSHATLYWYQQALGQGPEFLTYFNYEAQPDKSGLPSDRFSAERPEGSISTLTIQRTEQRDSAMYRCASSLAEGSTYEQYFGPGTRLTVT.

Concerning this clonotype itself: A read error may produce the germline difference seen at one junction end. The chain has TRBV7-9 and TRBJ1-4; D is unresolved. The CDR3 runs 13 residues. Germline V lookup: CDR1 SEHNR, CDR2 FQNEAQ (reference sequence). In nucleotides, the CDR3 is TGTGCCAGCAGGCAGAACGCTAATGAAGAACTGTTTTTT. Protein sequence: CASRQNANEELFF.

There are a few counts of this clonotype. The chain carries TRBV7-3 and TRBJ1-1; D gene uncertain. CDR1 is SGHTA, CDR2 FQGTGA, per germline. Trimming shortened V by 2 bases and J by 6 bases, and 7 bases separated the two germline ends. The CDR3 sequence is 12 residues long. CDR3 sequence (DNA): TGTGCCAGCAGCTTAGCAGGTCCTGAAGCTTTCTTT. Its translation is CASSLAGPEAFF.

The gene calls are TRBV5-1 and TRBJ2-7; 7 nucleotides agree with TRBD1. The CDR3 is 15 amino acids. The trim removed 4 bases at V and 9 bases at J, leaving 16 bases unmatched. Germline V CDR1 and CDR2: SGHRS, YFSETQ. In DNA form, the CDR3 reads TGCGCCAGCAGCCAGGAACAGGGGCTACGGGTGGTGCAGTACTTC. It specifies CASSQEQGLRVVQYF.

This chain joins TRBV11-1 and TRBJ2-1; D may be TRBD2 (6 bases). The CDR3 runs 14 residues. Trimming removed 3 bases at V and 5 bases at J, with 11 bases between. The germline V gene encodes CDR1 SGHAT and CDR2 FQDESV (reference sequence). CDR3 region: CASSFGTLNNEQFF. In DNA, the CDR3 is TGTGCCAGCAGCTTCGGGACTTTGAACAATGAGCAGTTCTTC.

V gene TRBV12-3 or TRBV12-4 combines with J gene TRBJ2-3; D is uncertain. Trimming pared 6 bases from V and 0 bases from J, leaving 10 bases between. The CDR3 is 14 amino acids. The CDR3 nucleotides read TGTGCCAGCAGAGTAGGTGGGAGCACAGATACGCAGTATTTT. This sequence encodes CASRVGGSTDTQYF.

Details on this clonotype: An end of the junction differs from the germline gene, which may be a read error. Here the CDR3 reads CASSPRQGTSYGCTF. CDR3 bases: TGTGCCAGCAGTCCCAGACAAGGGACTAGCTATGGCTGCACCTTC. The V gene is TRBV27, the J gene TRBJ1-2; D may be TRBD1 (5 bases). This CDR3 spans 15 amino acids. Germline values: CDR1 MNHEY, CDR2 SMNVEV (reference sequence).

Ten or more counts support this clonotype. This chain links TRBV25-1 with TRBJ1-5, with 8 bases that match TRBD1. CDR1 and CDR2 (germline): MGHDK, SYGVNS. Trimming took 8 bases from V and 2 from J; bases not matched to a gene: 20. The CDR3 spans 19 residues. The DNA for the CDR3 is TGTGCCAGCGCGCTGTACAATCGGACAGGGTTAAACGGCAATCAGCCCCAGCATTTT. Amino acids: CASALYNRTGLNGNQPQHF. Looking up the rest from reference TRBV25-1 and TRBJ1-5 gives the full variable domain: EADIYQTPRYLVIGTGKKITLECSQTMGHDKMYWYQQDPGMELHLIHYSYGVNSTEKGDLSSESTVSRIRTEHFPLTLESARPSHTSQYLCASALYNRTGLNGNQPQHFGDGTRLSIL.

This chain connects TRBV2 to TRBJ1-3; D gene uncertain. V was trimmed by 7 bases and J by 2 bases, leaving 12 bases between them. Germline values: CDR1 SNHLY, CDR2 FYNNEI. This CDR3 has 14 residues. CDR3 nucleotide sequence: TGTGCCAGCAACGGTCTCCCTCCTGGAAACACCATATATTTT. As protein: CASNGLPPGNTIYF. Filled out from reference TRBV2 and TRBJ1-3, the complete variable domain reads EPEVTQTPSHQVTQMGQEVILRCVPISNHLYFYWYRQILGQKVEFLVSFYNNEISEKSEIFDDQFSVERPDGSNFTLKIRSTKLEDSAMYFCASNGLPPGNTIYFGEGSWLTVV.

CDR3 in DNA: TGTGCCACCGCTAGCGGGGGCTTAAGGAATGAGCAGTTCTTC. Encoded protein: CATASGGLRNEQFF. The chain has TRBV24-1 and TRBJ2-1; 10 bases agree with TRBD2. Per the germline V gene, CDR1 is KGHDR and CDR2 is SFDVKD. With 9 bases clipped from V and 7 bases from J, the junction kept 8 bases outside the gene matches. The length of the CDR3 is 14 residues.

The chain's CDR3 is CASTSPGTGSYEQYF. CDR3 nucleotide sequence: TGTGCCAGCACCTCCCCCGGGACAGGGTCCTACGAGCAGTACTTC. The gene calls are TRBV10-3 and TRBJ2-7, with 9 bases matching TRBD1. V was clipped by 10 bases and J by 1 base; unmatched bases: 11. Germline CDR1 and CDR2: ENHRY and SYGVKD. CDR3 length: 15 amino acids.

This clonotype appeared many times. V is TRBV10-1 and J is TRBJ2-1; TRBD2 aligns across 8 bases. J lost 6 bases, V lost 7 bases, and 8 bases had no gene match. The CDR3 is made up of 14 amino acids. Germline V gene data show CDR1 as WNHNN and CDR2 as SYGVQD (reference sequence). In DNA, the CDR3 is TGCGCCAGCAAGAGACTAGCGCGGGGCAATGAGCAGTTCTTC. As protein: CASKRLARGNEQFF.

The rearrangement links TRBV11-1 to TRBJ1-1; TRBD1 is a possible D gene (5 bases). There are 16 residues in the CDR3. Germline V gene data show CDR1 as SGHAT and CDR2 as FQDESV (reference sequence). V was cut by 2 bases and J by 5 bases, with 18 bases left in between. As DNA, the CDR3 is TGTGCCAGCAGCTTACGCCGGGACGCCCCGACGACTGAAGCTTTCTTT. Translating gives CASSLRRDAPTTEAFF.

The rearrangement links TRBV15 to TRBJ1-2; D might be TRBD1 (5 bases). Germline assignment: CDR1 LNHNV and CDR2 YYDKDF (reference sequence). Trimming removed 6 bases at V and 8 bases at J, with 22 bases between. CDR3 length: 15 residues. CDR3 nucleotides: TGTGCCACCAGACCCAAGAGGCAGGGCGCGGGAGGCTACACCTTC. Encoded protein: CATRPKRQGAGGYTF.

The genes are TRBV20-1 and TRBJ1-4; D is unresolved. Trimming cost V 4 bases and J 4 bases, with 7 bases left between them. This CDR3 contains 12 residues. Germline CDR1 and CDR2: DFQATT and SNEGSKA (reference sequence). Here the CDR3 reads CSAKQLNEKLFF. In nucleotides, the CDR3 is TGCAGTGCTAAACAGCTTAATGAAAAACTGTTTTTT.

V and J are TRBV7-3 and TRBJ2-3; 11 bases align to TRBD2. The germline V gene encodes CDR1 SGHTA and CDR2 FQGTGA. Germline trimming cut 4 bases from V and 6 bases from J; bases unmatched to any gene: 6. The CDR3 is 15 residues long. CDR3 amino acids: CASSYSGGAGDTQYF. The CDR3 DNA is TGTGCCAGCAGCTATAGCGGGGGGGCCGGGGATACGCAGTATTTT.

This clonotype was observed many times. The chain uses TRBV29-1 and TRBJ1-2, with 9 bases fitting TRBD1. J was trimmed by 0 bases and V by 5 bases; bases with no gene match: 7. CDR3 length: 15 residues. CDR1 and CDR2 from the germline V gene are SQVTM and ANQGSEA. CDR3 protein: CSVPRGQGANYGYTF. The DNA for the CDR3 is TGCAGCGTTCCCCGGGGACAGGGAGCTAACTATGGCTACACCTTC.

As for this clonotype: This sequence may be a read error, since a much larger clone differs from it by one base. The CDR3 loop reads CASSFDGETYEQYF. In DNA form, the CDR3 reads TGTGCCAGCAGTTTCGACGGTGAAACCTACGAGCAGTACTTC. The chain recombines TRBV12-3 or TRBV12-4 with TRBJ2-7; no definite D call. The CDR3 spans 14 residues. Between the trimmed V and J ends, which lost 3 bases and 2 bases, there was a span of 11 bases.

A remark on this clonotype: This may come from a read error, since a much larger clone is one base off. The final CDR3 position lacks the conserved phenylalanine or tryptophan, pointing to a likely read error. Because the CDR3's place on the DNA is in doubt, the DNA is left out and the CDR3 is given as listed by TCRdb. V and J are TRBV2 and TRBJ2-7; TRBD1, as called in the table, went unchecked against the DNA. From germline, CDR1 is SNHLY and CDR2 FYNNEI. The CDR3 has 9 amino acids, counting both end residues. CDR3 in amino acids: CAGSERHSS.

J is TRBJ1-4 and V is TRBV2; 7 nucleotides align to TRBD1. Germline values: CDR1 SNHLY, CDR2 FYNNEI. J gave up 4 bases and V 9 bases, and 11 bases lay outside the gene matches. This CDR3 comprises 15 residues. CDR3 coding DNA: TGTGCCAGGGACAGCTCGGACAGGATTAATGAAAAACTGTTTTTT. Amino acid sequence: CARDSSDRINEKLFF.

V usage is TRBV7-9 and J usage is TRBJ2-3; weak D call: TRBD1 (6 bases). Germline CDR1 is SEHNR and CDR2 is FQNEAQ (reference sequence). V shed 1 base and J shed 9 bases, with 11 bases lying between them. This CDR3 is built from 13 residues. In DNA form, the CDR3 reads TGTGCCAGCAGCTTAGATGGCCAGGGGACGCAGTATTTT. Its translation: CASSLDGQGTQYF.

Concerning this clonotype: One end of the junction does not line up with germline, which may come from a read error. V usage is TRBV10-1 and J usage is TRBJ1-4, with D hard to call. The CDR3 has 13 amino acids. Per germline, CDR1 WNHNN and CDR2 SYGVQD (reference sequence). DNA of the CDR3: TGCTCCAGCCTGGGCTCCCTCAGCGAAAAACTGTCTTTT. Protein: CSSLGSLSEKLSF.

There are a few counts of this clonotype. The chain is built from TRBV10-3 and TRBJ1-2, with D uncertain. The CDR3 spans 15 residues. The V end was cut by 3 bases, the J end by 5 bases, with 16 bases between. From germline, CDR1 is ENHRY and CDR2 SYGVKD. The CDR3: CAISDSLGFKYGYTF. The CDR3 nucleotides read TGTGCCATCAGTGACAGTCTAGGCTTTAAGTATGGCTACACCTTC.

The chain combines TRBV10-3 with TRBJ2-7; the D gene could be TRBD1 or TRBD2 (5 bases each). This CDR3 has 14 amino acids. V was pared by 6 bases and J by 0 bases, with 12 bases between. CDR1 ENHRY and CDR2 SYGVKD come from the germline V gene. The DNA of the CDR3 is TGTGCCATCAGGGGACGGCAGGACTCCTACGAGCAGTACTTC. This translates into CAIRGRQDSYEQYF.

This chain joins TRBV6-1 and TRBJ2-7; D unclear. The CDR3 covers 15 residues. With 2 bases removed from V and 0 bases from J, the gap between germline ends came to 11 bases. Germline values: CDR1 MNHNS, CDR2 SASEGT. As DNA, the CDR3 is TGTGCCAGCAGTGAATTAAGACTCAGCTCCTACGAGCAGTACTTC. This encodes CASSELRLSSYEQYF.

CDR3 bases: TGTGCCAGCAGCGGGCGGACAGTTGAAGCTTTCTTT. Its protein is CASSGRTVEAFF. This chain uses TRBV7-9 with TRBJ1-1; maybe TRBD1 (6 bases). The germline V gene has CDR1 SEHNR and CDR2 FQNEAQ (reference sequence). The length of the CDR3 is 12 residues. Trimming took 5 bases from V and 7 from J, leaving 11 bases between them. Based on the CDR3 plus reference TRBV7-9 and TRBJ1-1, the full variable domain is DTGVSQNPRHKITKRGQNVTFRCDPISEHNRLYWYRQTLGQGPEFLTYFQNEAQLEKSRLLSDRFSAERPKGSFSTLEIQRTEQGDSAMYLCASSGRTVEAFFGQGTRLTVV.

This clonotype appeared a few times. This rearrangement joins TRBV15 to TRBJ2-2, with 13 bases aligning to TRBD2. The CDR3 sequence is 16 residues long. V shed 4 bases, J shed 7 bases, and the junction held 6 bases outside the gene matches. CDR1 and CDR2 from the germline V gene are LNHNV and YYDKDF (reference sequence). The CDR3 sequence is CATSKGLAGVHGELFF. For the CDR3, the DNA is TGTGCCACCAGCAAAGGACTAGCGGGGGTCCACGGGGAGCTGTTTTTT.